This T cell receptor beta chain was obtained from a study of brain T cells in children with intractable seizures. The assay was immunoSEQ multiplex PCR, and TCRdb's table has in-frame clones only and misses some. The sample has approximately 41,000 clones, 80% to 95% seen once. Only cases whose brain tissue showed the highest T cell transcript signatures were sequenced. Before surgery, patients took at least one anti-epileptic drug. The CDR3 is 12 amino acids. The V end lost 4 bases, the J end lost 8 bases, and 11 bases lay between the germline ends. The germline gives CDR1 SGHAT, CDR2 FQNNGV. To note about this clone: Antigen: not known.

General study results and limits: Clones missing pre-surgery may reflect undersampling of that blood sample.

The chain links TRBV11-2 to TRBJ1-2; D is uncertain. The sample here was peripheral blood, taken at surgery. The TCR comes from a girl between 2 and 10 years old with tuberous sclerosis and intractable seizures. The CDR3 here is CASSSRSGGYTF. DNA of the CDR3: TGTGCCAGCAGCTCAAGGTCGGGGGGCTACACCTTC.